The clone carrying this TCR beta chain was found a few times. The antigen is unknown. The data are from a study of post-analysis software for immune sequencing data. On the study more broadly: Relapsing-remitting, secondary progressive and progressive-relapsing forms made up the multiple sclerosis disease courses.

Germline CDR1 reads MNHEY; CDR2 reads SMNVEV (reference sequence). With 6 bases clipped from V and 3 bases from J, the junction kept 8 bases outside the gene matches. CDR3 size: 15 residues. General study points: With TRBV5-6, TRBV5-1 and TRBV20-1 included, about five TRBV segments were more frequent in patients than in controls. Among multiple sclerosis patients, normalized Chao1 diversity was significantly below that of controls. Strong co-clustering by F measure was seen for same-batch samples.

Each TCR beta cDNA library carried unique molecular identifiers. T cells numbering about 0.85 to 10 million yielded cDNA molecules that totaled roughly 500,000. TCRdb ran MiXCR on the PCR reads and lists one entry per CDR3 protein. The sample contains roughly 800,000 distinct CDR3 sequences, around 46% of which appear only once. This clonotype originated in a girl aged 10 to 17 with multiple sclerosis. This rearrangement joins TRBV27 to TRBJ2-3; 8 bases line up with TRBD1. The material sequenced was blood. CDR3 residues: CASRMTGVGTDTQYF. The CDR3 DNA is TGTGCCAGCAGGATGACAGGGGTCGGGACAGATACGCAGTATTTT.